These 11 T cell receptor beta chains were all obtained from the same sample, sequenced in a study of control samples from healthy donors and cancer patients. This table comes from immunoSEQ multiplex PCR, and its TCRdb copy is limited to in-frame clones, with some not included. In the table there are more than 85,000 clones, 80% to 90% of which are singletons. Sequences were obtained from blood. Receptors were obtained from a woman aged 50 to 60 in good health.

This chain links TRBV24-1 with TRBJ2-1; 7 nucleotides line up with TRBD2. The CDR3 has 16 residues. Germline lookup yields CDR1 KGHDR and CDR2 SFDVKD. Trimming took 1 base from V and 5 from J; bases not matched to a gene: 7. The CDR3 DNA reads TGTGCCACCAGTGATTTCGGGCGGGAGTCACACAATGAGCAGTTCTTC. Its protein product is CATSDFGRESHNEQFF.

This clone was detected a few times. The rearrangement links TRBV19 to TRBJ1-2, with 7 bases identical to TRBD1. The germline gives CDR1 LNHDA, CDR2 SQIVND (reference sequence). This CDR3 has 15 amino acids. The junction had 13 bases not matched to a gene; V was cut back by 9 bases and J by 3 bases. DNA of the CDR3: TGTGCCAGCGTAACTGGAGGGGGCATGGACTATGGCTACACCTTC. It is translated as CASVTGGGMDYGYTF.

The genes are TRBV19 and TRBJ2-7; tentative D call: TRBD1 (5 bases). Germline V CDR1 and CDR2: LNHDA, SQIVND (reference sequence). The V end was cut by 8 bases, the J end by 1 base, with 9 bases between. CDR3 length: 12 residues. The CDR3 protein is CASVDNSYEQYF. The CDR3 bases are TGTGCCAGTGTGGACAATTCCTACGAGCAGTACTTC.

The chain carries TRBV7-2 and TRBJ1-2, with D perhaps TRBD1 (5 bases). Trimming removed 1 base from V and 8 bases from J, with 11 bases in between. The CDR3 loop spans 13 amino acids. The germline V gene has CDR1 SGHTA and CDR2 FQGNSA. The CDR3 sequence: CASSLVSGQGYTF. In nucleotides, the CDR3 is TGTGCCAGCAGCTTAGTTTCAGGGCAGGGCTACACCTTC.

The CDR3 here is CASSLGTASNYGYTF. In DNA, the CDR3 is TGTGCCAGCAGTCTCGGGACAGCAAGTAACTATGGCTACACCTTC. This chain connects TRBV6-5 to TRBJ1-2; TRBD1 aligns across 7 bases. Looked up from germline, CDR1 is MNHEY and CDR2 is SVGAGI. The CDR3 extends over 15 amino acids. Germline trimming cut 5 bases from V and 1 base from J; bases unmatched to any gene: 7.

This clone was seen more than once but under ten times. The chain couples TRBV9 to TRBJ1-1, with D perhaps matching TRBD1 (6 bases). CDR3 size: 13 residues. With 0 bases removed from V and 8 bases from J, the gap between germline ends came to 11 bases. Germline V gene lookup returns CDR1 SGDLS and CDR2 YYNGEE. As DNA, the CDR3 is TGTGCCAGCAGCGTAGCTCACAGGGAGGAAGCTTTCTTT. Protein product: CASSVAHREEAFF. The whole variable domain, remainder taken from reference TRBV9 and TRBJ1-1, is DSGVTQTPKHLITATGQRVTLRCSPRSGDLSVYWYQQSLDQGLQFLIQYYNGEERAKGNILERFSAQQFPDLHSELNLSSLELGDSALYFCASSVAHREEAFFGQGTRLTVV.

The chain is built from TRBV7-9 and TRBJ1-5, with TRBD1 identical over 9 bases. The trim removed 1 base at V and 2 bases at J, leaving 6 bases unmatched. Germline V gene lookup returns CDR1 SEHNR and CDR2 FQNEAQ (reference sequence). The CDR3 is 17 residues long. CDR3 region: CASSLGGTGMGNQPQHF. CDR3 in DNA: TGTGCCAGCAGCTTAGGGGGGACAGGGATGGGCAATCAGCCCCAGCATTTT.

This chain uses TRBV6-6 with TRBJ2-2, with D perhaps matching TRBD1 (5 bases). Germline CDR1 MNHNY, CDR2 SVGAGI (reference sequence). The CDR3 contains 14 residues. V dropped 7 bases and J dropped 0 bases, with 9 bases sitting between them. In DNA, the CDR3 is TGTGCCAGCATTACAGGAGCGAACACCGGGGAGCTGTTTTTT. Translating it yields CASITGANTGELFF.

This clone has just a few counts. The chain employs TRBV11-2 and TRBJ2-5, with D perhaps TRBD1 or TRBD2 (6 bases each). The CDR3 is made up of 13 amino acids. V lost 6 bases, J lost 2 bases, and 10 bases lay in between. CDR1 and CDR2 (germline): SGHAT, FQNNGV. CDR3 loop: CASSRGTQETQYF. The CDR3 nucleotides read TGTGCCAGCAGTCGCGGGACACAAGAGACCCAGTACTTC.

This clone was recorded a few times. Other DNA sequences within the sample encode an identical CDR3. This chain uses TRBV15 with TRBJ2-7, with 8 nucleotides matching TRBD1. Per the germline V gene, CDR1 is LNHNV and CDR2 is YYDKDF (reference sequence). CDR3 length: 14 residues. After removal of 3 bases from V and 5 bases from J, the junction contained 6 bases not matched to a gene. CDR3 region: CATSRDRVENEQYF. CDR3 bases: TGTGCCACCAGCAGGGACAGGGTAGAGAACGAGCAGTACTTC.

J is TRBJ1-3 and V is TRBV6-5; D remains ambiguous. Germline V gene lookup returns CDR1 MNHEY and CDR2 SVGAGI. V lost 5 bases to trimming and J lost 4 bases, with 12 bases between them. This CDR3 contains 14 residues. The CDR3, as DNA: TGTGCCAGCAGTCCCCCGAGGCCCGGAAACACCATATATTTT. Its protein is CASSPPRPGNTIYF.